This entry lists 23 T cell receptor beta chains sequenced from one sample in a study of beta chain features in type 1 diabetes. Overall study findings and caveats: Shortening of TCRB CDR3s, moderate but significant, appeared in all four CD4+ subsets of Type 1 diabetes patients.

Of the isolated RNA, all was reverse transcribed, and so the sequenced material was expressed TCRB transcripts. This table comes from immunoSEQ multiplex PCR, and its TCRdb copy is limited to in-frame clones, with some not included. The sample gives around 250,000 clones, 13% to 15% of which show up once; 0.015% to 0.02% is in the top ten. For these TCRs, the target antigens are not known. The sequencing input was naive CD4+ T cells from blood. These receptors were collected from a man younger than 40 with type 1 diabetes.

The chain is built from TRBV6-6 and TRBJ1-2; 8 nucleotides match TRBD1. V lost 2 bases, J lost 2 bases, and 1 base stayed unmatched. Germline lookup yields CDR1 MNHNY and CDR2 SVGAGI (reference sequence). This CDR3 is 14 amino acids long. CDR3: CASSYRQGNYGYTF. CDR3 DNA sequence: TGTGCCAGCAGTTACCGACAGGGGAACTATGGCTACACCTTC.

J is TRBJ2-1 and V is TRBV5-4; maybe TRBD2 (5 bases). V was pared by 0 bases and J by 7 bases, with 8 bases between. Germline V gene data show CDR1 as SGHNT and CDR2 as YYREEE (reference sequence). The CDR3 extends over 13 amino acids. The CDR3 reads CASSLDRGNEQFF. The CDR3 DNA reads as TGTGCCAGCAGCTTGGATCGGGGAAATGAGCAGTTCTTC.

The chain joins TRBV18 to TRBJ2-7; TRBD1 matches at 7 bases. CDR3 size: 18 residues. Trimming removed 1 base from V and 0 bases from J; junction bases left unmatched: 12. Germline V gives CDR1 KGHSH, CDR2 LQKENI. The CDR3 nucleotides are TGTGCCAGCTCACCACTTACCGGTAGGGGACAGAGCTCCTACGAGCAGTACTTC. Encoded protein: CASSPLTGRGQSSYEQYF.

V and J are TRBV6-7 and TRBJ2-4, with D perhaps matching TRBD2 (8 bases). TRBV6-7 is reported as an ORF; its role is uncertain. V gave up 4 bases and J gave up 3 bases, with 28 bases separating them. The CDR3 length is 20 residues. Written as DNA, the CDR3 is TGTGCCAGCAGTTCCGAATTGACAGGGCAGCGGGAGTACGGCAAAAACATTCAGTACTTC. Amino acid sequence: CASSSELTGQREYGKNIQYF.

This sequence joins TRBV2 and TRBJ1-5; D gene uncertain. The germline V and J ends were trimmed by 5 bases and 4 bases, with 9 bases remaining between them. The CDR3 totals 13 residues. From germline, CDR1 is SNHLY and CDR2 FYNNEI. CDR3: CASSTGRNQPQHF. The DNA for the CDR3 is TGTGCCAGCAGTACCGGGAGGAATCAGCCCCAGCATTTT. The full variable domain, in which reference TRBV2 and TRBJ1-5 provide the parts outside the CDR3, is EPEVTQTPSHQVTQMGQEVILRCVPISNHLYFYWYRQILGQKVEFLVSFYNNEISEKSEIFDDQFSVERPDGSNFTLKIRSTKLEDSAMYFCASSTGRNQPQHFGDGTRLSIL.

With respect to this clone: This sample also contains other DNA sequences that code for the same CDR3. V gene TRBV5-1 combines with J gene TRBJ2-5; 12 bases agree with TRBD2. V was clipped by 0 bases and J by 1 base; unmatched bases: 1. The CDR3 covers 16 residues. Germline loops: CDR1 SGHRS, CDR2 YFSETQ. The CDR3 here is CASSLAGLAGQETQYF. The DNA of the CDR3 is TGCGCCAGCAGCTTGGCGGGACTAGCGGGCCAAGAGACCCAGTACTTC.

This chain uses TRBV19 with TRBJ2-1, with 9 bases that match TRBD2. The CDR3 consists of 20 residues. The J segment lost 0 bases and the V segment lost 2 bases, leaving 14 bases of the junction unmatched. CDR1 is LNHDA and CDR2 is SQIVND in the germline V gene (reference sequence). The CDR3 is CASSILGSSGVRSSYNEQFF. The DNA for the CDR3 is TGTGCCAGTAGTATACTTGGCTCTAGCGGGGTCAGGAGCTCCTACAATGAGCAGTTCTTC.

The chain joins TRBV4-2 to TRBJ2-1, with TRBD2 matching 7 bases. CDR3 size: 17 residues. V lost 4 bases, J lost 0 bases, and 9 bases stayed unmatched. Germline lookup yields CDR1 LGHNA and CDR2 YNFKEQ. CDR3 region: CASSLGLDTRSYNEQFF. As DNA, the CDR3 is TGTGCCAGCAGCCTTGGACTAGACACGCGCTCCTACAATGAGCAGTTCTTC.

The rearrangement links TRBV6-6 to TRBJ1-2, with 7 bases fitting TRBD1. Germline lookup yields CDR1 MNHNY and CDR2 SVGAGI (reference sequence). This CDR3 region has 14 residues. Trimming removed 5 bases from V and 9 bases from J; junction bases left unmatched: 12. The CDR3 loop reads CASSTTGQSMSYTF. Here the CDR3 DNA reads TGTGCCAGCAGTACGACAGGGCAGAGCATGAGCTACACCTTC.

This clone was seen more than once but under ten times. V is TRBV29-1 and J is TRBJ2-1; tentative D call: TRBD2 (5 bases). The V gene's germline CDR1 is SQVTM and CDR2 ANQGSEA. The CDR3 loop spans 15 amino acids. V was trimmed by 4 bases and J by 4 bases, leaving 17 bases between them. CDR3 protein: CSVAGLLPSYNEQFF. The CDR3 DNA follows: TGCAGCGTTGCCGGACTTCTTCCGTCTTACAATGAGCAGTTCTTC.

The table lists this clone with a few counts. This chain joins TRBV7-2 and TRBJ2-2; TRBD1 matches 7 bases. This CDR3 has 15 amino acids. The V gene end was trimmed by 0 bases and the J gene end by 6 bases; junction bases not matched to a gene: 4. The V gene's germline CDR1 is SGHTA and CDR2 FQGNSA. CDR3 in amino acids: CASSLAAGGAGELFF. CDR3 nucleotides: TGTGCCAGCAGCTTAGCGGCAGGGGGTGCCGGGGAGCTGTTTTTT.

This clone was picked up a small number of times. The CDR3 spells CSVGRLNTEAFF. The CDR3, as DNA: TGCAGCGTTGGCCGGTTGAACACTGAAGCTTTCTTT. The J gene is TRBJ1-1, the V gene TRBV29-1, with D unclear. V dropped 4 bases and J dropped 0 bases, with 6 bases sitting between them. The CDR3 is 12 residues long. Germline V gene sequence: CDR1 SQVTM, CDR2 ANQGSEA.

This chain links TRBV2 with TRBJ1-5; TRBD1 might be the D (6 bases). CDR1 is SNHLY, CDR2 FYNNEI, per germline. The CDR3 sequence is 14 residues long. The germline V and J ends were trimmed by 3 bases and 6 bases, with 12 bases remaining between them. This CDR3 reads CASSESGGGQPQHF. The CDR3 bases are TGTGCCAGCAGTGAGAGCGGGGGCGGTCAGCCCCAGCATTTT.

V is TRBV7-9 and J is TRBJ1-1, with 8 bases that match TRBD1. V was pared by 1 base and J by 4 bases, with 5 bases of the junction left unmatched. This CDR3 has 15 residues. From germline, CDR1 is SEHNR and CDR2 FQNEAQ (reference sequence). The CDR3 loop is CASSLVDRGGTEAFF. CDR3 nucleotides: TGTGCCAGCAGCTTAGTAGACAGGGGTGGCACTGAAGCTTTCTTT.

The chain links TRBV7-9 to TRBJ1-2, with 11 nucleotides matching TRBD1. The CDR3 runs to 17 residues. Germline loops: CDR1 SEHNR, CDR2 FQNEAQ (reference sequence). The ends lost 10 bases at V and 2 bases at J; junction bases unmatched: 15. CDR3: CATPRRDRGISNYGYTF. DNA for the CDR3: TGTGCCACTCCAAGGAGGGACAGGGGGATTTCCAACTATGGCTACACCTTC. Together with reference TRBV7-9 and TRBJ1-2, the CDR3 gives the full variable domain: DTGVSQNPRHKITKRGQNVTFRCDPISEHNRLYWYRQTLGQGPEFLTYFQNEAQLEKSRLLSDRFSAERPKGSFSTLEIQRTEQGDSAMYLCATPRRDRGISNYGYTFGSGTRLTVV.

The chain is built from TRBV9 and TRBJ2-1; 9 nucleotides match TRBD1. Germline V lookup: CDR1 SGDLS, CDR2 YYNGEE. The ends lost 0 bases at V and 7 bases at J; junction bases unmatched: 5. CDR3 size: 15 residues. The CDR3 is CASSVDRGLRNEQFF. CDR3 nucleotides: TGTGCCAGCAGCGTAGACAGGGGGCTAAGGAATGAGCAGTTCTTC.

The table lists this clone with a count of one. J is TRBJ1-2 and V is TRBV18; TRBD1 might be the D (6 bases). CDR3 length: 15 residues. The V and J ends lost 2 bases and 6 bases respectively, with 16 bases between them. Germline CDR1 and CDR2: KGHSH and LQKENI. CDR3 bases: TGTGCCAGCTCACCAGCCTTACGGGGGGCAGATGGCTACACCTTC. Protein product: CASSPALRGADGYTF.

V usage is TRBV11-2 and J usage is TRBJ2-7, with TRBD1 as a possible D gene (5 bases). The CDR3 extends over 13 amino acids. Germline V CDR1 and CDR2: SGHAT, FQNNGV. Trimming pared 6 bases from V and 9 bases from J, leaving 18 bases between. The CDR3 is CASSWQGSTPQYF. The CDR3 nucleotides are TGTGCCAGCAGTTGGCAGGGATCGACCCCGCAGTACTTC.

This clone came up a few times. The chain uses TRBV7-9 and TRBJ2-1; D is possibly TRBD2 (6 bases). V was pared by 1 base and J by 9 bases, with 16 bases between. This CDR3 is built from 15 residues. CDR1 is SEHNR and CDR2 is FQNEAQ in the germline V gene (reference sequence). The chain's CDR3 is CASSLVLGGTAEQFF. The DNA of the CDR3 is TGTGCCAGCAGCTTAGTGCTGGGCGGGACTGCTGAGCAGTTCTTC.

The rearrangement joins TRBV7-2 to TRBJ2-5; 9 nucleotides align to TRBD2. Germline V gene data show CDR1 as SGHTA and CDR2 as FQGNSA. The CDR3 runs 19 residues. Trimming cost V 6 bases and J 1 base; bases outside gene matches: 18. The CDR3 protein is CASRRLGGGRASSQETQYF. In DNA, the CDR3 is TGTGCCAGCAGACGCCTTGGGGGCGGGAGGGCCAGTTCCCAAGAGACCCAGTACTTC. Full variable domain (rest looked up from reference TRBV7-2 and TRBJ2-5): GAGVSQSPSNKVTEKGKDVELRCDPISGHTALYWYRQSLGQGLEFLIYFQGNSAPDKSGLPSDRFSAERTGGSVSTLTIQRTQQEDSAVYLCASRRLGGGRASSQETQYFGPGTRLLVL.

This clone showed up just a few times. CDR3 DNA sequence: TGCGCCAGCAGCCAAGAATATTCAGGACAGGGGACAGATACGCAGTATTTT. As protein: CASSQEYSGQGTDTQYF. V usage is TRBV4-3 and J usage is TRBJ2-3; 9 positions match TRBD1. Germline CDR1 is LGHNA and CDR2 is YSLEER. CDR3 length: 17 amino acids. V shed 0 bases, J shed 3 bases, and the junction held 7 bases outside the gene matches.

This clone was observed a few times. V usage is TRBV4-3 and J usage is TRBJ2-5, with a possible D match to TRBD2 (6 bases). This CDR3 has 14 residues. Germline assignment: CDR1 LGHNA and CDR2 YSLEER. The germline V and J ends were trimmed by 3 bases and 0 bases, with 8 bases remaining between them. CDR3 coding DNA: TGCGCCAGCAGCCAGGGAGGCTACCAAGAGACCCAGTACTTC. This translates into CASSQGGYQETQYF.

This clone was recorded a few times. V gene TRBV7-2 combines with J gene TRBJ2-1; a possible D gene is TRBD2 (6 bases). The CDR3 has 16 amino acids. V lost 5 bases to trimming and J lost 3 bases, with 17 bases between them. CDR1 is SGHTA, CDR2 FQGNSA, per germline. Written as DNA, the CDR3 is TGTGCCAGCAGCCTGGTTCGGGGGAGTTACTACAATGAGCAGTTCTTC. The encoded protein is CASSLVRGSYYNEQFF.